Shown below are 26 T cell receptor beta chains from a single sample sequenced in a study of blood T cell repertoires in COVID-19. The protocol was immunoSEQ multiplex PCR, while the TCRdb copy is restricted to in-frame clones and leaves out a portion. The data show about 250,000 clones, nearly 90% seen once. The sample was PBMCs or T cells enriched from blood (not recorded which). These receptor sequences come from a woman in her twenties or thirties with acute COVID-19.

CDR3 sequence: CASSTGQVRSTDTQYF. CDR3 sequence (DNA): TGTGCCAGCAGCACCGGACAGGTCCGCTCCACAGATACGCAGTATTTT. The chain carries TRBV7-9 and TRBJ2-3, with 7 bases matching TRBD1. Trimming removed 5 bases from V and 2 bases from J; junction bases left unmatched: 10. CDR3 length: 16 residues. The germline V gene has CDR1 SEHNR and CDR2 FQNEAQ (reference sequence).

The J gene is TRBJ2-3, the V gene TRBV28, with TRBD2 matching over 10 bases. The CDR3 totals 15 residues. CDR1 and CDR2 from the germline V gene are MDHEN and SYDVKM. The V gene end was trimmed by 7 bases and the J gene end by 0 bases; junction bases not matched to a gene: 4. CDR3 in amino acids: CASKQAGGSTDTQYF. CDR3 in DNA: TGTGCCAGCAAACAAGCGGGGGGGAGCACAGATACGCAGTATTTT.

The rearrangement links TRBV2 to TRBJ1-2, with unresolved D. Trimming pared 3 bases from V and 5 bases from J, leaving 25 bases between. This CDR3 comprises 18 residues. From germline, CDR1 is SNHLY and CDR2 FYNNEI. As DNA, the CDR3 is TGTGCCAGCAGTGATGGATGGCATTTTGCCGACTCCCCGTATGGCTACACCTTC. Its translation: CASSDGWHFADSPYGYTF.

This rearrangement joins TRBV9 to TRBJ1-3, with D uncertain. CDR3 size: 14 residues. From germline, CDR1 is SGDLS and CDR2 YYNGEE. Deletions cut 4 bases from V and 4 bases from J, with 12 bases between. Written as DNA, the CDR3 is TGTGCCAGCAGCCTAGGACCGGGAGGAAACACCATATATTTT. Translating it yields CASSLGPGGNTIYF. The whole variable domain, filled in from reference TRBV9 and TRBJ1-3, reads DSGVTQTPKHLITATGQRVTLRCSPRSGDLSVYWYQQSLDQGLQFLIQYYNGEERAKGNILERFSAQQFPDLHSELNLSSLELGDSALYFCASSLGPGGNTIYFGEGSWLTVV.

The chain links TRBV6-5 to TRBJ2-5, with D perhaps matching TRBD1 (5 bases). Between the trimmed V and J ends, which lost 5 bases and 2 bases, there was a span of 9 bases. The CDR3 contains 13 residues. CDR1 is MNHEY and CDR2 is SVGAGI in the germline V gene. The CDR3 coding sequence is TGTGCCAGCAGTATAGGGGATCAAGAGACCCAGTACTTC. The encoded protein is CASSIGDQETQYF.

This clone was seen a single time. This chain uses TRBV30 with TRBJ1-1, with D possibly matching TRBD1 (5 bases). The CDR3 consists of 13 residues. Trimming shortened V by 5 bases and J by 3 bases, and 13 bases separated the two germline ends. The germline V gene encodes CDR1 GTSNPN and CDR2 SVGIG (reference sequence). Here the CDR3 reads CAWQMDTDTEAFF. CDR3 nucleotide sequence: TGTGCCTGGCAAATGGACACTGACACTGAAGCTTTCTTT.

V and J are TRBV6-5 and TRBJ2-2, with D possibly matching TRBD1 (6 bases). The CDR3 totals 15 residues. Germline-derived CDR1 and CDR2 are MNHEY and SVGAGI. Trimming shortened V by 4 bases and J by 4 bases, and 13 bases separated the two germline ends. CDR3 sequence (DNA): TGTGCCAGCAGTTTCCCTCGAGGGGGCACCGGGGAGCTGTTTTTT. Translating it yields CASSFPRGGTGELFF.

The rearrangement joins TRBV30 to TRBJ1-5; maybe TRBD1 (6 bases). Per the germline V gene, CDR1 is GTSNPN and CDR2 is SVGIG (reference sequence). The CDR3 consists of 14 residues. Trimming shortened V by 4 bases and J by 2 bases, and 12 bases separated the two germline ends. The DNA for the CDR3 is TGTGCCTGGACCAGGGGTGGGGGCAATCAGCCCCAGCATTTT. Translated, it gives CAWTRGGGNQPQHF.

The rearrangement uses TRBV5-8 and TRBJ2-3; a weak D match, TRBD1 (5 bases). Germline lookup yields CDR1 SGHTS and CDR2 YDEGEE. V dropped 1 base and J dropped 5 bases, with 20 bases sitting between them. The CDR3 has 17 residues. The CDR3 loop reads CASSLLGQGSSQDTQYF. CDR3 coding DNA: TGTGCCAGCAGCTTGTTAGGACAAGGGTCTTCTCAAGATACGCAGTATTTT.

This chain connects TRBV7-3 to TRBJ2-5; the match to TRBD2 covers 10 bases. Germline V gene lookup returns CDR1 SGHTA and CDR2 FQGTGA. This CDR3 is built from 15 residues. Trimming removed 2 bases from V and 1 base from J; junction bases left unmatched: 1. The CDR3: CASSLLAGAQETQYF. CDR3 coding DNA: TGTGCCAGCAGCTTACTAGCGGGGGCCCAAGAGACCCAGTACTTC.

This clone was detected a few times. This chain joins TRBV5-1 and TRBJ2-1; TRBD2 matches 10 bases. This CDR3 is built from 16 residues. Trimming took 3 bases from V and 2 from J; bases not matched to a gene: 5. In germline, CDR1 is SGHRS, CDR2 YFSETQ. The CDR3 sequence: CASSSGTSGAYNEQFF. The CDR3 DNA reads as TGCGCCAGCAGCTCCGGTACTAGCGGGGCCTACAATGAGCAGTTCTTC.

DNA of the CDR3: TGTGCCAGCAGCCCTCCTCCGGGTCAAAGAGCCTACGAGCAGTACTTC. Encoded protein: CASSPPPGQRAYEQYF. The rearrangement uses TRBV6-2 or TRBV6-3 and TRBJ2-7; D unclear. Germline V lookup: CDR1 MNHEY, CDR2 SVGEGT. The CDR3 spans 16 residues. Trimming removed 6 bases from V and 2 bases from J, with 20 bases in between.

V and J are TRBV5-4 and TRBJ2-5; 7 nucleotides agree with TRBD1. V was pared by 4 bases and J by 3 bases, with 3 bases of the junction left unmatched. This CDR3 has 13 residues. Germline V gene sequence: CDR1 SGHNT, CDR2 YYREEE (reference sequence). CDR3 sequence reads: CASSLQGEETQYF. For the CDR3, the DNA is TGTGCCAGCAGCCTTCAGGGGGAAGAGACCCAGTACTTC.

The chain combines TRBV5-5 with TRBJ1-2; D may be TRBD1 (6 bases). Between the trimmed V and J ends, which lost 0 bases and 8 bases, there was a span of 14 bases. Germline assignment: CDR1 SGHKS and CDR2 YYEKEE (reference sequence). The CDR3 loop spans 14 amino acids. CDR3 in amino acids: CASSLEDRTVGYTF. For the CDR3, the DNA is TGTGCCAGCAGCTTGGAAGACAGGACGGTGGGCTACACCTTC.

The gene calls are TRBV28 and TRBJ1-5, with 9 bases aligning to TRBD1. CDR1 MDHEN and CDR2 SYDVKM come from the germline V gene. Germline trimming cut 6 bases from V and 5 bases from J; bases unmatched to any gene: 8. The CDR3 sequence is 15 residues long. The CDR3 region is CASSQGQGSYQPQHF. In nucleotides, the CDR3 is TGTGCCAGCAGCCAAGGACAGGGGAGTTATCAGCCCCAGCATTTT.

V and J are TRBV5-1 and TRBJ1-4, with TRBD1 matching over 7 bases. Germline V CDR1 and CDR2: SGHRS, YFSETQ. This CDR3 is 13 amino acids long. The junction had 7 bases not matched to a gene; V was cut back by 7 bases and J by 7 bases. CDR3 residues: CASCRGDSEKLFF. The CDR3 nucleotides are TGCGCCAGCTGCAGGGGGGATAGTGAAAAACTGTTTTTT.

The CDR3 region is CASSLAQGIDGYTF. The DNA for the CDR3 is TGTGCCAGCAGCTTAGCACAGGGGATCGATGGCTACACCTTC. The chain combines TRBV7-9 with TRBJ1-2; TRBD1 matches 7 bases. CDR3 length: 14 amino acids. The germline CDR1 and CDR2 sequences are SEHNR and FQNEAQ (reference sequence). With V trimmed by 0 bases and J by 6 bases, 4 bases remained unmatched.

This clone was seen more than once but under ten times. The rearrangement joins TRBV12-5 to TRBJ1-2, with TRBD1 identical over 7 bases. The junction had 14 bases not matched to a gene; V was cut back by 4 bases and J by 0 bases. This CDR3 contains 18 residues. Germline values: CDR1 LGHNT, CDR2 FRNRAP. This CDR3 is CASGSPDREIRANYGYTF. The CDR3 DNA is TGTGCTAGTGGTTCCCCAGACAGGGAAATTCGGGCTAACTATGGCTACACCTTC.

This chain links TRBV11-3 with TRBJ2-3, with D perhaps TRBD2 (6 bases). This CDR3 is 15 amino acids long. The V gene lost 5 bases and the J gene lost 2 bases, with 14 bases spanning the gap. CDR1 is SGHNT, CDR2 YENEEA, per germline. The CDR3 spells CASSPNGGATDTQYF. CDR3 sequence (DNA): TGTGCCAGCAGCCCCAACGGGGGAGCCACAGATACGCAGTATTTT. Together with reference TRBV11-3 and TRBJ2-3, the CDR3 gives the full variable domain: EAGVVQSPRYKIIEKKQPVAFWCNPISGHNTLYWYLQNLGQGPELLIRYENEEAVDDSQLPKDRFSAERLKGVDSTLKIQPAELGDSAVYLCASSPNGGATDTQYFGPGTRLTVL.

The V gene is TRBV18, the J gene TRBJ1-1, with a tentative D call TRBD1 (6 bases). Trimming shortened V by 8 bases and J by 2 bases, and 15 bases separated the two germline ends. The germline V gene has CDR1 KGHSH and CDR2 LQKENI. The CDR3 contains 14 residues. The CDR3 DNA reads as TGTGCCAGCGCCGCCCAGGGGCCCAACACTGAAGCTTTCTTT. This sequence encodes CASAAQGPNTEAFF.

The chain combines TRBV2 with TRBJ1-4, with 7 bases that match TRBD1. V shed 6 bases and J 4 bases; nucleotides not matched to a gene: 5. Looked up from germline, CDR1 is SNHLY and CDR2 is FYNNEI. This CDR3 has 14 residues. The chain's CDR3 is CASRGTAGNEKLFF. CDR3 DNA sequence: TGTGCCAGCAGGGGGACAGCCGGTAATGAAAAACTGTTTTTT.

In its sample, this clone was seen once. The chain carries TRBV25-1 and TRBJ2-4; 14 bases align to TRBD2. CDR1 and CDR2 (germline): MGHDK, SYGVNS. This CDR3 spans 17 amino acids. V dropped 4 bases and J dropped 0; count of bases not matched to a gene: 2. The CDR3 DNA reads TGTGCCAGCAGTGCCGGGACTAGCGGGGGAGCCAAAAACATTCAGTACTTC. Protein sequence: CASSAGTSGGAKNIQYF.

The J gene is TRBJ2-7, the V gene TRBV6-2 or TRBV6-3; 7 bases fit TRBD1. The J segment lost 3 bases and the V segment lost 6 bases, leaving 5 bases of the junction unmatched. This CDR3 spans 13 amino acids. Germline CDR1 MNHEY, CDR2 SVGEGT. This CDR3 is CASSFDRDYEQYF. The CDR3, as DNA: TGTGCCAGCAGCTTTGACAGGGACTACGAGCAGTACTTC.

This clone was found once. The chain has TRBV5-4 and TRBJ2-1, with 7 bases matching TRBD1. Germline V gives CDR1 SGHNT, CDR2 YYREEE (reference sequence). The CDR3 is 14 amino acids. V was clipped by 6 bases and J by 3 bases; unmatched bases: 6. This chain's CDR3 is CASTRGQDYNEQFF. In nucleotides, the CDR3 is TGTGCCAGCACGCGTGGACAGGACTACAATGAGCAGTTCTTC.

This sequence joins TRBV5-1 and TRBJ1-3, with D possibly being TRBD1 (6 bases). The CDR3 is made up of 15 amino acids. Germline V CDR1 and CDR2: SGHRS, YFSETQ. V lost 3 bases, J lost 1 base, and 11 bases lay in between. For the CDR3, the DNA is TGCGCCAGCAGCTCGAATACAGGGTCTGGAAACACCATATATTTT. Amino acid sequence: CASSSNTGSGNTIYF.

The gene calls are TRBV7-9 and TRBJ1-4; a possible D gene is TRBD1 (6 bases). V lost 5 bases and J 5 bases, leaving 15 bases between the germline ends. Germline V gene lookup returns CDR1 SEHNR and CDR2 FQNEAQ (reference sequence). This CDR3 spans 15 amino acids. The CDR3 nucleotides read TGTGCCAGCAGCGCAGCACAGGGCCCAAATGAAAAACTGTTTTTT. It translates to CASSAAQGPNEKLFF.